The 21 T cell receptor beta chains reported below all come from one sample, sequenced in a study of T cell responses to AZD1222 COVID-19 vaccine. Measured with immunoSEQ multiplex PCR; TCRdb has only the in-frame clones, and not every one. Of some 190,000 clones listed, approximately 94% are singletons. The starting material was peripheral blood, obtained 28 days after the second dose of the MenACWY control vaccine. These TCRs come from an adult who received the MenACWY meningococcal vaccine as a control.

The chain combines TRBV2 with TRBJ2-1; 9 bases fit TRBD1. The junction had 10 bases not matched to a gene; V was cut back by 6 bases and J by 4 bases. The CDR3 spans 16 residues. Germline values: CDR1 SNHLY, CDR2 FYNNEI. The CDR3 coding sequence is TGTGCCAGCAGCGAGGTAGGGACAGGGAGGTACAATGAGCAGTTCTTC. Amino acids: CASSEVGTGRYNEQFF.

The CDR3 DNA follows: TGTGCCAGCAGTTTAAAGGGCAATCAGCCCCAGCATTTT. Encoded protein: CASSLKGNQPQHF. The chain employs TRBV28 and TRBJ1-5; D remains ambiguous. The CDR3 has 13 residues. Looked up from germline, CDR1 is MDHEN and CDR2 is SYDVKM. Trimming took off 2 bases at V and 2 bases at J, with 4 bases between the two ends.

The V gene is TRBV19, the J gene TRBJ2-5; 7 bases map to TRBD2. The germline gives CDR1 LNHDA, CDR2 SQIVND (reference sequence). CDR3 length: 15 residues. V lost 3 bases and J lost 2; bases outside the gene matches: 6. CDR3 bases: TGTGCCAGTAGTATTGGGACTACACCTCAAGAGACCCAGTACTTC. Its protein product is CASSIGTTPQETQYF.

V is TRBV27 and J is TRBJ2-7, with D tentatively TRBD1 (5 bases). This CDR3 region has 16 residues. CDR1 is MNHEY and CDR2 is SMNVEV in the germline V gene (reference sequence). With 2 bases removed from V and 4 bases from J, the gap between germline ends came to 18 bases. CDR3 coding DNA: TGTGCCAGCAGTTTAGTAGGAACGCGACAGCCTTACGAGCAGTACTTC. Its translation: CASSLVGTRQPYEQYF.

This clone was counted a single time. The CDR3 coding sequence is TGCAGCGTTAAGGGACTAGCCAGAGCCTACGAGCAGTACTTC. Protein product: CSVKGLARAYEQYF. The chain joins TRBV29-1 to TRBJ2-7, with 9 bases identical to TRBD2. CDR3 length: 14 residues. The germline V gene has CDR1 SQVTM and CDR2 ANQGSEA. V trimming: 5 bases; J trimming: 2 bases; junction bases outside the gene matches: 7.

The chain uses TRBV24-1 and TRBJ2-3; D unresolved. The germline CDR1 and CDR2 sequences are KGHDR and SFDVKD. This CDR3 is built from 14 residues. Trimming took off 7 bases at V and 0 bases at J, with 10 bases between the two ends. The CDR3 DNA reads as TGTGCCACCAGCGCAGTGCATAGCACAGATACGCAGTATTTT. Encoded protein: CATSAVHSTDTQYF.

The CDR3 nucleotides are TGTGCCAGCAGTGGTATGAACACTGAAGCTTTCTTT. It is translated as CASSGMNTEAFF. V is TRBV2 and J is TRBJ1-1; no clear D. The length of the CDR3 is 12 residues. Germline assignment: CDR1 SNHLY and CDR2 FYNNEI. V gave up 4 bases and J gave up 0 bases, with 3 bases separating them.

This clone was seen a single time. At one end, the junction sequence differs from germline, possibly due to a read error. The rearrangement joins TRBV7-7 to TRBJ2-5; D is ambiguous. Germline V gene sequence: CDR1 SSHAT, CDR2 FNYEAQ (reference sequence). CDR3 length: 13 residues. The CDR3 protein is CASSLSPGETQYF. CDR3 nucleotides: TGTGCTAGCAGCCTCTCCCCTGGGGAGACCCAGTACTTC.

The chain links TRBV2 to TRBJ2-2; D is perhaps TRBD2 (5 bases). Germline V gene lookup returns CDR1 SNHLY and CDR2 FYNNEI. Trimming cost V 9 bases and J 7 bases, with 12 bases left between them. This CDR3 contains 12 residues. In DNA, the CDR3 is TGTGCCAGAAGCGGCCAGCTCGGGGAGCTGTTTTTT. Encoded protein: CARSGQLGELFF.

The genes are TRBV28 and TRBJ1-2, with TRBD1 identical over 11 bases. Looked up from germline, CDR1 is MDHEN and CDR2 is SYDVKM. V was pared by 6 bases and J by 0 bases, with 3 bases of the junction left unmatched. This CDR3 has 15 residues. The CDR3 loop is CASRGTGGPNYGYTF. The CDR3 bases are TGTGCCAGCAGGGGGACAGGGGGGCCTAACTATGGCTACACCTTC.

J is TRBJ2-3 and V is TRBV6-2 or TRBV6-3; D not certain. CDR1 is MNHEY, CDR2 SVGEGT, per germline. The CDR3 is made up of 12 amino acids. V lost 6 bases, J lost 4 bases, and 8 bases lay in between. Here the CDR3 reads CASSPLPDTQYF. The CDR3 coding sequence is TGTGCCAGCAGCCCCTTACCAGATACGCAGTATTTT.

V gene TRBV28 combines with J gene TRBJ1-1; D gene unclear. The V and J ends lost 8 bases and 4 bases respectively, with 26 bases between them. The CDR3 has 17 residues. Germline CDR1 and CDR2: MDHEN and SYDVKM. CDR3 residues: CASSSPSGPHPLTEAFF. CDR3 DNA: TGTGCCAGCTCAAGCCCCTCCGGGCCCCACCCTCTCACTGAAGCTTTCTTT.

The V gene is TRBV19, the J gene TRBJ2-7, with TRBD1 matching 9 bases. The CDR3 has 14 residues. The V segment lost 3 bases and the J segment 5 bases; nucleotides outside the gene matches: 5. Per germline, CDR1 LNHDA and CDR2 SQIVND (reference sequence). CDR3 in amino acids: CASSIVQGADEQYF. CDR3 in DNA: TGTGCCAGTAGTATTGTACAGGGGGCCGACGAGCAGTACTTC.

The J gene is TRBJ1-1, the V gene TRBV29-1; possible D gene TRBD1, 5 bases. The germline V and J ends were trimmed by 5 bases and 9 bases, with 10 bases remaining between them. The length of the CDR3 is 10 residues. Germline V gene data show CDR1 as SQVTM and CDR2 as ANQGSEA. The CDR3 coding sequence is TGCAGCGTTTCAGACAGTAAAGCTTTCTTT. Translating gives CSVSDSKAFF.

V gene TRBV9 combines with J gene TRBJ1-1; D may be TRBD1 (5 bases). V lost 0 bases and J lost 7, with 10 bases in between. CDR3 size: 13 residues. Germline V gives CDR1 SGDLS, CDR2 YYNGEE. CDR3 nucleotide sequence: TGTGCCAGCAGCGTAGCTGGGGGAGGTGAAGCTTTCTTT. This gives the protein CASSVAGGGEAFF. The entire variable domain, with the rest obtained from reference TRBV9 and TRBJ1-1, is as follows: DSGVTQTPKHLITATGQRVTLRCSPRSGDLSVYWYQQSLDQGLQFLIQYYNGEERAKGNILERFSAQQFPDLHSELNLSSLELGDSALYFCASSVAGGGEAFFGQGTRLTVV.

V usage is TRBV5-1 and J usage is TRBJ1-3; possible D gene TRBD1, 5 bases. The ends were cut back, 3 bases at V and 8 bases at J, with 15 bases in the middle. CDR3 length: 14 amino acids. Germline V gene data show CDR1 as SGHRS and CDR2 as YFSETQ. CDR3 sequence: CASSSFLQGDTIYF. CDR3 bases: TGCGCCAGCAGCTCCTTTCTCCAAGGGGACACCATATATTTT.

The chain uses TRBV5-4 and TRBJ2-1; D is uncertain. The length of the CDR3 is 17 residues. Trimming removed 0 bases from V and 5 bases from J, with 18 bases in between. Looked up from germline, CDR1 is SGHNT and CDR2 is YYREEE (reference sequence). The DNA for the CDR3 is TGTGCCAGCAGCTTGGACCTAACGTGGGGTCCCGACAATGAGCAGTTCTTC. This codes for CASSLDLTWGPDNEQFF.

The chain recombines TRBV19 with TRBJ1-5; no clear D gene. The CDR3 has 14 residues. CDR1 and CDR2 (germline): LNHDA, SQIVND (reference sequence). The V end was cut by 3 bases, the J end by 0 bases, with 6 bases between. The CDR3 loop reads CASSISSSNQPQHF. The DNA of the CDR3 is TGTGCCAGTAGTATTTCCTCTAGCAATCAGCCCCAGCATTTT. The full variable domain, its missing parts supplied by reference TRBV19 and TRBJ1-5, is DGGITQSPKYLFRKEGQNVTLSCEQNLNHDAMYWYRQDPGQGLRLIYYSQIVNDFQKGDIAEGYSVSREKKESFPLTVTSAQKNPTAFYLCASSISSSNQPQHFGDGTRLSIL.

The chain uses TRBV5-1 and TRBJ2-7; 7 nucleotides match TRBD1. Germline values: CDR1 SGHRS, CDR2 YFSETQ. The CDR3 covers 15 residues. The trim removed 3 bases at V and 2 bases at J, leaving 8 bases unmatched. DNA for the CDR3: TGCGCCAGCAGCTGGGAACAGGGGCGGACCTACGAGCAGTACTTC. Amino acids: CASSWEQGRTYEQYF.

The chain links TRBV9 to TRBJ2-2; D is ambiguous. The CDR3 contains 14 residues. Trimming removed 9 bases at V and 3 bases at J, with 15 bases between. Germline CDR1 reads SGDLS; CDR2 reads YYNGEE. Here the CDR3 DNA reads TGTGCCACCAGAGGAAGGGTTGACACCGGGGAGCTGTTTTTT. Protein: CATRGRVDTGELFF.

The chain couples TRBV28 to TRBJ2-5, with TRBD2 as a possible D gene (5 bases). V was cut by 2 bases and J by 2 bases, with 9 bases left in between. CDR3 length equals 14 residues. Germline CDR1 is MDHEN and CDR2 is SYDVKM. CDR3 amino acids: CASSLPGGQETQYF. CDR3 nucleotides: TGTGCCAGCAGTTTACCAGGAGGACAAGAGACCCAGTACTTC.